This T cell receptor (beta chain) came from a study of blood T cell repertoires in COVID-19. Trimming took 0 bases from V and 1 from J; bases not matched to a gene: 1. CDR3 size: 15 residues. CDR1 is KGHSH and CDR2 is LQKENI in the germline V gene. The repertoire was sequenced with immunoSEQ multiplex PCR; TCRdb's copy has only in-frame clones and lacks some. This table has roughly 300,000 clones, about nine tenths appearing once. As for this clone: The sample holds other DNA sequences that translate to the same CDR3.

The TCR comes from a woman younger than 35 who had recovered from COVID-19. This chain joins TRBV18 and TRBJ1-1, with 8 bases that match TRBD1. Sequencing was performed on PBMCs or T cells enriched from blood (not recorded which). The CDR3 bases are TGTGCCAGCTCACCACCCGGACAGGGGAACACTGAAGCTTTCTTT. Protein product: CASSPPGQGNTEAFF.